This T cell receptor beta chain comes out of a study of T-cell memory formation after mild COVID-19. Trimming at V came to 4 bases and at J to 5 bases, leaving 12 bases not matched to a gene. The CDR3 spans 16 residues. The germline CDR1 and CDR2 sequences are MDHEN and SYDVKM. Via MiXCR, TCRdb re-called the 5' RACE reads, giving one row per CDR3 protein. The sample contains hundreds of thousands of distinct CDR3 sequences, 15% to 20% of which appear only once. The chain uses TRBV28 and TRBJ1-1; TRBD1 aligns across 8 bases. This TCR was sampled from a man between 18 and 35 years old who had mild COVID-19 (a few samples of this study predate the infection). Cell type and time point are not known. The sequenced sample was PBMCs or a T cell subset sorted from them (not recorded which). The CDR3, as DNA: TGTGCCAGCAGTTCCCCCCACCGACAGGGGCGGACTGAAGCTTTCTTT. It translates to CASSSPHRQGRTEAFF.